Here is one T cell receptor beta chain with its context. These data are taken from a study of CD8 T cells in ankylosing spondylitis. The germline CDR1 and CDR2 sequences are MNHNY and SVGAGI (reference sequence). This CDR3 region has 14 residues. V lost 10 bases, J lost 4 bases, and 16 bases lay in between. TCRdb reprocessed the 5' RACE reads via MiXCR and lists one record per CDR3 protein. The sample contains 200,000 to 300,000 distinct CDR3 sequences, roughly a tenth of which appear only once. The J gene is TRBJ2-2, the V gene TRBV6-6; D tentatively reads TRBD1 or TRBD2 (5 bases each). Input material: blood, either unsorted or a sorted T cell fraction (not recorded which). The clonotype comes from a male donor with ankylosing spondylitis or in good health (not recorded which). CDR3 in DNA: TGTGCCACGAGCTGGGGGATTCGCACCGGGGAGCTGTTTTTT. Protein: CATSWGIRTGELFF.